The clone carrying this T cell receptor (beta chain) was recorded a few times. Its antigen remains unknown. Regarding treatment: treatment-naive control, cytoreductive nephrectomy. Treatment-naive patients without radiation supplied the control tumors at nephrectomy. Sequenced by immunoSEQ multiplex PCR; TCRdb stores in-frame clones only, minus some. In the table there are tens of thousands of clones, nearly 55% of which are singletons. With 5 bases removed from V and 0 bases from J, the gap between germline ends came to 11 bases. Germline V gene data show CDR1 as SGHNT and CDR2 as YENEEA. The CDR3 is 15 residues long. The sample is drawn from a study of radiation and T cells in renal cell carcinoma. Study-level points and caveats: Irradiated tumors held more dominant CDR3 motifs than control tumors.

The receptor was derived from a human donor with renal cell carcinoma. The chain uses TRBV11-3 and TRBJ2-1, with D possibly matching TRBD2 (6 bases). The specimen was tumor tissue, collected from a patient whose treatment was nephrectomy without radiotherapy. The CDR3 DNA sequence: TGTGCCAGCAGCGCCGGGGGAAGCTCCTACAATGAGCAGTTCTTC. It is translated as CASSAGGSSYNEQFF. Full variable domain (rest looked up from reference TRBV11-3 and TRBJ2-1): EAGVVQSPRYKIIEKKQPVAFWCNPISGHNTLYWYLQNLGQGPELLIRYENEEAVDDSQLPKDRFSAERLKGVDSTLKIQPAELGDSAVYLCASSAGGSSYNEQFFGPGTRLTVL.